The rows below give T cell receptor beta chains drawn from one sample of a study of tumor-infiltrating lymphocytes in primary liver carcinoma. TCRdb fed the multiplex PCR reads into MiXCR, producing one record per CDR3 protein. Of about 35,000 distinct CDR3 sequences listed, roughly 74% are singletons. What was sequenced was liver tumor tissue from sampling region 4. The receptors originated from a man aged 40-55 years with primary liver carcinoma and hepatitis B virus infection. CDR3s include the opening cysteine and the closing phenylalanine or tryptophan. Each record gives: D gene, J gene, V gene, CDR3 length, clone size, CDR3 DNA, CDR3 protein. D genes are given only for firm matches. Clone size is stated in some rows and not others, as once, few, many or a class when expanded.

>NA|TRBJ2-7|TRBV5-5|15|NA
TGTGCCAGCAGGCCAGTGGCAGTTCCCCTCTCCGAGGAGTACTTC
CASRPVAVPLSEEYF
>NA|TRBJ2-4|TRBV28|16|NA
TGTGCCAGCAGTCAACCGGGCAGTATAACCAAAAACATTCAGTACTTC
CASSQPGSITKNIQYF
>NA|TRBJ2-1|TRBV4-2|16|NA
TGTGCCAGCAGCCACGCCGGGGGACCGGGGAAAAGTGAGCAGCTCTTC
CASSHAGGPGKSEQLF
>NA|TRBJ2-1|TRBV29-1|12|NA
TGCAACGTTTTAATCGCCTCCAGTGAGCAGTCCTTC
CNVLIASSEQSF
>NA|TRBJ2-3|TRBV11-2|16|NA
TGTGCCAGCAGCAGGAGAAGTACAGGGAACACAGGTACGCAGTATTTC
CASSRRSTGNTGTQYF
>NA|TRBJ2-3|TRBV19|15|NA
TGTGCCAATACCAGGGACGGTGGAATTCGTGGTACGCAGTATTTT
CANTRDGGIRGTQYF
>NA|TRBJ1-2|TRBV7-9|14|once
TGTGCCAGCAGCACATCTGGGGGAGGGCTGGACTACACCTTC
CASSTSGGGLDYTF
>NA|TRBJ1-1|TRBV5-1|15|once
TGCGTCAGCAGCTTGGAGGTAGGGGAGAGGACTGAAGCTTTCTTT
CVSSLEVGERTEAFF
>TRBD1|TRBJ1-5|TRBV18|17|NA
TGTGCCAGCTCACTAGCCGGGACAGGGGGCCCCAATCAGCCCCAGCATTTT
CASSLAGTGGPNQPQHF
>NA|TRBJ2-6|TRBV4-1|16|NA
TGCGCCTGCGGCCAAGATCAGGGCTCTTGGGTCAACGTCCTGACTTTC
CACGQDQGSWVNVLTF
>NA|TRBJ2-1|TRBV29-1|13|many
TGCAGCGCCGCCCCCCTCTCCTACAATGAGCAGTTCTTC
CSAAPLSYNEQFF
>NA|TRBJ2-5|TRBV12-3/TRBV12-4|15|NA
TGTGCCAGCAGTTTTTCTCCGGGGCTAAAAGAGACCCAGTACTTC
CASSFSPGLKETQYF
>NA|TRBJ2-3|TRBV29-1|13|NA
TGTGGCGTTGTCGGACAGATCAATCAGCCCCAGTATTTT
CGVVGQINQPQYF
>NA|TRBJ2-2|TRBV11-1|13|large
TGTGCCAGCAGCTTTTGGGACACCGGGGAGCTGTTTTTT
CASSFWDTGELFF
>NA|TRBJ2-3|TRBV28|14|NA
TGTGACAACTCTAAGACAGTGCTGACAGATACGCAGTATTTT
CDNSKTVLTDTQYF
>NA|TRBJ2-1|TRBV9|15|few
TGTGCCAGCAGCGTAGGAGACGGGAGTTACAATGAGCAGTTCTTC
CASSVGDGSYNEQFF
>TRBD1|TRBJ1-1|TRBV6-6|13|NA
TGTGCCAGCAGTACAGGGGGGACTACTGAAGTTTCCTTT
CASSTGGTTEVSF
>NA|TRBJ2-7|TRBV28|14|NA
TGTGCCGGCAAGCCGACGGGGTCATCCGGGGAGCAGTACTTC
CAGKPTGSSGEQYF
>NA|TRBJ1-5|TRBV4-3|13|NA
TGCGCCAGCAGCCAGTGCAGGGAGCGGCCCCAACATTTT
CASSQCRERPQHF
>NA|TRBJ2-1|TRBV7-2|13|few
TGTGCCAGCAGCTTAGGGGACTTGAATGAGCAGTTCTTC
CASSLGDLNEQFF
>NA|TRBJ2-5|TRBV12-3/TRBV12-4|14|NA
TGTGCCAGCAGTCTCGCCGGGGTTGATGAGACCCAGAACTTC
CASSLAGVDETQNF
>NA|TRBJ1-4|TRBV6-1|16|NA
TGTGCCAGCAGTGGAGTGGGTCTGTTAACTAACGAAAAACTGTTTTTT
CASSGVGLLTNEKLFF
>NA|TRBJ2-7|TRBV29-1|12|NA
TGCATAGTTGATGCTGGCCGGGGAGAGCAATACTTC
CIVDAGRGEQYF
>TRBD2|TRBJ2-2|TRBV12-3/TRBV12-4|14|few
TGTGCCAACAGACTAGCGGGCCCCACCGGGGAGCTGCTATTT
CANRLAGPTGELLF
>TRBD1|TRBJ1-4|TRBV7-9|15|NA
TGTGCCAGCAGTTTCGGCCGGGACAGTTATGAAAAACTGTTTTTT
CASSFGRDSYEKLFF
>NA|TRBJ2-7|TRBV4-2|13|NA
TGTGCCAGTCGCGTTAGCGTGAGCTACGAGCAGTACTTC
CASRVSVSYEQYF
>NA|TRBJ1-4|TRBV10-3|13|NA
TGTGCCACCAGACAGTGGGTGGGTGAAAAACTGTTTTTT
CATRQWVGEKLFF
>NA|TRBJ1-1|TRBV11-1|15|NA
TGTACCAGCAGCTTCGGACAGAAATTGGGGACTGAAGCTTTCTTT
CTSSFGQKLGTEAFF
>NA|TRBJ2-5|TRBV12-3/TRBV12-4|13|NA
TGTACCAGCAGCCGATACGGGACAGAGACCCAGTACTTC
CTSSRYGTETQYF
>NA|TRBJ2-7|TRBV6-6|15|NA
TGTGCCAGCATCCGATACAGAGAATACTCCTACGAGCAGTACTTC
CASIRYREYSYEQYF
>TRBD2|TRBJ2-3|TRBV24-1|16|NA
TGTGCCACCAGTGAGAGGGGAACGACTAGCATAGATACGCAGTATTTT
CATSERGTTSIDTQYF
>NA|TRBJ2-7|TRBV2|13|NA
TGTGCCAACACCGGGGGATTAGGCTACGAGCAGTACTTC
CANTGGLGYEQYF
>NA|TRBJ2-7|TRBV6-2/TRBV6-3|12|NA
TGTGCCAGCAGTTACCCGATCTACGGGCAGAACTTC
CASSYPIYGQNF
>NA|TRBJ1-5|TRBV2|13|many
TGTGCCAGCAGTCCAGGGGAGAATCAGCCCCAGCATTTT
CASSPGENQPQHF
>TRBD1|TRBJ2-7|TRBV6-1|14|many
TGTGCCACGGTCGAGGACAGGTCCTCCTACGAGCAGTACTTC
CATVEDRSSYEQYF
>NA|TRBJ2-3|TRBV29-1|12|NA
TGCAGCGTTGGTACCAAAGGGACTACGCAGTATTTT
CSVGTKGTTQYF
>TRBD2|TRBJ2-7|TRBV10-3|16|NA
TGTGCCATCAGTGTTGGGCGGGGGACTAGCAGTTACGAACAGTACTTC
CAISVGRGTSSYEQYF
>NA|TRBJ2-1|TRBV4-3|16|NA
TGCGCCAGCAGTCGATTCCCCCCCCTGGCGGACAATGAGCAGTTCTTC
CASSRFPPLADNEQFF